This passage covers 10 T cell receptor beta chains from one sample sequenced in a study of blood T cell repertoires in COVID-19. Clones were sequenced by immunoSEQ multiplex PCR, and TCRdb holds only the in-frame ones, with some missing. The sample records under 150,000 clones, 86% being singletons. Sample: PBMCs or T cells enriched from blood (not recorded which). The origin of the receptors is a woman aged 50 to 60 who had recovered from COVID-19.

J is TRBJ1-2 and V is TRBV12-5; D not certain. The germline gives CDR1 LGHNT, CDR2 FRNRAP. The CDR3 length is 12 residues. V was trimmed by 0 bases and J by 6 bases, leaving 5 bases between them. As DNA, the CDR3 is TGTGCTAGTGGTTTGGTAACAGATGGCTACACCTTC. This translates into CASGLVTDGYTF.

The rearrangement joins TRBV7-3 to TRBJ2-1; 8 bases are shared with TRBD2. This CDR3 contains 15 residues. Germline-derived CDR1 and CDR2 are SGHTA and FQGTGA. V lost 2 bases to trimming and J lost 7 bases; unmatched junction nucleotides: 7. CDR3 bases: TGTGCCAGCAGCTTAGCCAGCGGGGGTTCGAATGAGCAGTTCTTC. Amino acid sequence: CASSLASGGSNEQFF.

The chain carries TRBV28 and TRBJ1-6, with TRBD1 matching 7 bases. V gave up 1 base and J gave up 2 bases; unmatched junction bases: 2. The CDR3 has 16 residues. Germline CDR1 reads MDHEN; CDR2 reads SYDVKM. CDR3 residues: CASSLYRGTYNSPLHF. The CDR3 DNA reads TGTGCCAGCAGTTTATACAGGGGCACCTATAATTCACCCCTCCACTTT.

V gene TRBV7-9 combines with J gene TRBJ1-2, with a possible D match to TRBD1 (6 bases). V gave up 4 bases and J gave up 8 bases, with 23 bases separating them. The CDR3 covers 16 residues. Germline V lookup: CDR1 SEHNR, CDR2 FQNEAQ (reference sequence). The CDR3 nucleotides read TGTGCCAGCAGCTCCACCCCAGGGGTCAAAGCTTACGGCTACACCTTC. Translation gives CASSSTPGVKAYGYTF.

The V gene is TRBV11-2, the J gene TRBJ2-1; D remains unclear. The germline V and J ends were trimmed by 5 bases and 7 bases, with 12 bases remaining between them. The CDR3 sequence is 13 residues long. Germline lookup yields CDR1 SGHAT and CDR2 FQNNGV. Here the CDR3 reads CASSPYAANEQFF. CDR3 coding DNA: TGTGCCAGCAGCCCGTACGCGGCGAATGAGCAGTTCTTC.

V and J are TRBV2 and TRBJ1-1, with TRBD1 as a possible D gene (5 bases). V was trimmed by 2 bases and J by 2 bases, leaving 15 bases between them. Germline CDR1 reads SNHLY; CDR2 reads FYNNEI. This CDR3 has 16 residues. The CDR3 protein is CASSEIDRSGNTEAFF. As DNA, the CDR3 is TGTGCCAGCAGTGAAATAGACAGATCCGGAAACACTGAAGCTTTCTTT.

This chain joins TRBV27 and TRBJ2-1; 7 bases fit TRBD1. J gave up 1 base and V 5 bases, and 5 bases lay outside the gene matches. The germline V gene has CDR1 MNHEY and CDR2 SMNVEV (reference sequence). The CDR3 contains 15 residues. The CDR3 DNA reads as TGTGCCAGCAGTCCCTCGACAGGGTCCTACAATGAGCAGTTCTTC. Its translation: CASSPSTGSYNEQFF.

The V and J genes are TRBV6-1 and TRBJ2-3, with D possibly being TRBD1 (6 bases). The ends were cut back, 3 bases at V and 1 base at J, with 14 bases in the middle. This CDR3 region has 16 residues. CDR1 is MNHNS and CDR2 is SASEGT in the germline V gene. DNA of the CDR3: TGTGCCAGCAGTGATTTAGGGGGATCAGGCACAGATACGCAGTATTTT. Its translation: CASSDLGGSGTDTQYF.

The chain carries TRBV27 and TRBJ2-7; the D gene is possibly TRBD2 (6 bases). V was pared by 5 bases and J by 3 bases, with 11 bases between. Germline CDR1 is MNHEY and CDR2 is SMNVEV (reference sequence). The CDR3 is 13 residues long. The CDR3 loop is CASSPDGGYEQYF. The CDR3 bases are TGTGCCAGCAGTCCGGACGGGGGCTACGAGCAGTACTTC.

This clone came up a few times. The V gene is TRBV6-1, the J gene TRBJ2-2, with D unresolved. V was cut by 1 base and J by 1 base, with 13 bases left in between. The CDR3 extends over 17 amino acids. Germline lookup yields CDR1 MNHNS and CDR2 SASEGT. Written as DNA, the CDR3 is TGTGCCAGCAGTGAAGATCACAGATTGAGGAACACCGGGGAGCTGTTTTTT. This codes for CASSEDHRLRNTGELFF.